A single sample is the source of the 17 T cell receptor beta chains below, sequenced in a study of OX40 agonist ivuxolimab in advanced cancers. Method: immunoSEQ multiplex PCR; TCRdb's copy keeps in-frame clones and lacks some. Here the sample spans 45,000 or so clones, around nine tenths being singletons. The sample here was CD4+ or CD8+ T cells sorted from blood, taken in a trial of the OX40 agonist ivuxolimab. These receptors were taken from an adult with an advanced solid tumor such as melanoma, head and neck, liver or kidney cancer.

This rearrangement joins TRBV19 to TRBJ2-3; 9 bases are a match to TRBD1. V shed 5 bases, J shed 7 bases, and the junction held 7 bases outside the gene matches. The CDR3 consists of 14 residues. Germline V lookup: CDR1 LNHDA, CDR2 SQIVND (reference sequence). The CDR3 DNA is TGTGCCAGTAGTGGGGACAGGGAGCTCAATACGCAGTATTTT. This translates into CASSGDRELNTQYF.

The chain recombines TRBV10-2 with TRBJ2-1, with TRBD1 matching over 7 bases. The V and J ends lost 2 bases and 6 bases, in that order; junction bases with no gene match: 7. Germline V gene data show CDR1 as WSHSY and CDR2 as SAAADI. The length of the CDR3 is 15 residues. The CDR3 spells CASSEPNRDSNEQFF. CDR3 DNA sequence: TGCGCCAGCAGTGAGCCCAACCGGGACAGCAATGAGCAGTTCTTC.

The chain is built from TRBV5-1 and TRBJ1-1; no reliable D call. The CDR3 extends over 13 amino acids. Per germline, CDR1 SGHRS and CDR2 YFSETQ. V lost 0 bases and J 2 bases, leaving 5 bases between the germline ends. This chain's CDR3 is CASSLGPNTEAFF. DNA of the CDR3: TGCGCCAGCAGCTTGGGACCAAACACTGAAGCTTTCTTT.

The J gene is TRBJ2-2, the V gene TRBV5-1; no clear D gene. The CDR3 has 12 amino acids. Per germline, CDR1 SGHRS and CDR2 YFSETQ. V was pared by 2 bases and J by 10 bases, with 9 bases between. The CDR3 bases are TGCGCCAGCAGCTTACGAAGGGAGGAGCTGTTTTTT. This encodes CASSLRREELFF.

The chain is built from TRBV27 and TRBJ2-2, with D uncertain. The length of the CDR3 is 13 residues. V was cut by 6 bases and J by 5 bases, with 10 bases left in between. The germline gives CDR1 MNHEY, CDR2 SMNVEV (reference sequence). In nucleotides, the CDR3 is TGTGCCAGCAGCCCCGGGCGGACCGGGGAGCTGTTTTTT. Protein: CASSPGRTGELFF.

The CDR3 is CASSYTGLADNEQFF. Written as DNA, the CDR3 is TGTGCCAGCAGCTATACGGGACTAGCGGACAATGAGCAGTTCTTC. This chain links TRBV9 with TRBJ2-1, with 11 bases aligning to TRBD2. Germline lookup yields CDR1 SGDLS and CDR2 YYNGEE. This CDR3 is built from 15 residues. The J segment lost 5 bases and the V segment lost 4 bases, leaving 5 bases of the junction unmatched. The complete variable domain, with remaining parts taken from reference TRBV9 and TRBJ2-1, reads DSGVTQTPKHLITATGQRVTLRCSPRSGDLSVYWYQQSLDQGLQFLIQYYNGEERAKGNILERFSAQQFPDLHSELNLSSLELGDSALYFCASSYTGLADNEQFFGPGTRLTVL.

This clone came up a few times. The junction and the germline gene differ at one end; a read error may be behind it. Other DNA variants within this sample encode the same CDR3. The chain carries TRBV7-7 and TRBJ2-2; 11 bases are a match to TRBD2. Looked up from germline, CDR1 is SSHAT and CDR2 is FNYEAQ (reference sequence). This CDR3 contains 17 residues. CDR3 loop: CASSLRTSGPNTGELFF. The CDR3 region has the DNA TGTGCTAGCAGCTTACGGACTAGCGGGCCAAACACCGGGGAGCTGTTTTTT. Full variable domain (remainder filled in from reference TRBV7-7 and TRBJ2-2): GAGVSQSPRYKVTKRGQDVTLRCDPISSHATLYWYQQALGQGPEFLTYFNYEAQPDKSGLPSDRFSAERPEGSISTLTIQRTEQRDSAMYRCASSLRTSGPNTGELFFGEGSRLTVL.

The chain is built from TRBV11-2 and TRBJ2-7, with D possibly called TRBD1 or TRBD2 (5 bases each). The ends were cut back, 6 bases at V and 4 bases at J, with 19 bases in the middle. The CDR3 is 15 amino acids. The V gene's germline CDR1 is SGHAT and CDR2 FQNNGV. The CDR3 loop is CASSWDPRQIYEQYF. In DNA form, the CDR3 reads TGTGCCAGCAGTTGGGACCCCCGGCAAATATACGAGCAGTACTTC.

The chain employs TRBV5-4 and TRBJ2-3, with 8 nucleotides matching TRBD2. This CDR3 is built from 15 residues. Unmatched junction bases numbered 7, after V lost 2 bases and J lost 5 bases. Per germline, CDR1 SGHNT and CDR2 YYREEE (reference sequence). Here the CDR3 DNA reads TGTGCCAGCAGCTTCAGAGCGGGAGAGGGAGATACGCAGTATTTT. The encoded protein is CASSFRAGEGDTQYF.

V is TRBV5-1 and J is TRBJ2-3; weak D call: TRBD1 (6 bases). This CDR3 region has 16 residues. Germline lookup yields CDR1 SGHRS and CDR2 YFSETQ. Trimming removed 1 base from V and 4 bases from J, with 16 bases in between. In DNA form, the CDR3 reads TGCGCCAGCAGCTTGTGGTGGTTACAGGGTCCAGATACGCAGTATTTT. The encoded protein is CASSLWWLQGPDTQYF.

The rearrangement joins TRBV19 to TRBJ1-1; a weak D match, TRBD1 (5 bases). The CDR3 spans 13 residues. Trimming stripped 7 bases from V and 1 base from J, with 10 bases between. The germline CDR1 and CDR2 sequences are LNHDA and SQIVND (reference sequence). The CDR3, as DNA: TGTGCCAGTAAAGGACACCCGAACACTGAAGCTTTCTTT. Its translation is CASKGHPNTEAFF.

V and J are TRBV10-3 and TRBJ1-1, with 8 bases aligning to TRBD1. The V gene's germline CDR1 is ENHRY and CDR2 SYGVKD. The CDR3 runs 14 residues. V lost 4 bases to trimming and J lost 11 bases; unmatched junction nucleotides: 12. This chain's CDR3 is CAISASSTGDDAFF. CDR3 DNA: TGTGCCATCAGTGCCTCCTCGACAGGGGACGATGCTTTCTTT.

This CDR3 is CASSLGLPETQYF. In DNA, the CDR3 is TGTGCCAGCAGCTTAGGTTTGCCGGAGACCCAGTACTTC. The J gene is TRBJ2-5, the V gene TRBV11-2; D is undetermined. Trimming stripped 1 base from V and 5 bases from J, with 8 bases between. Germline assignment: CDR1 SGHAT and CDR2 FQNNGV. The CDR3 sequence is 13 residues long.

A remark on this clone: Other DNA sequences of this sample code for an identical CDR3. The chain's CDR3 is CASSPVYSNQPQHF. For the CDR3, the DNA is TGTGCCAGCAGTCCGGTTTATAGCAATCAGCCCCAGCATTTT. The chain has TRBV6-5 and TRBJ1-5; the D is unclear. The CDR3 runs 14 residues. The V gene's germline CDR1 is MNHEY and CDR2 SVGAGI. V shed 5 bases and J shed 0 bases, with 8 bases lying between them.

The sample holds one count of this clone. J is TRBJ2-5 and V is TRBV15; D might be TRBD1 or TRBD2, each matching 5 bases. Trimming took off 5 bases at V and 5 bases at J, with 18 bases between the two ends. This CDR3 has 15 residues. Germline-derived CDR1 and CDR2 are LNHNV and YYDKDF (reference sequence). The DNA of the CDR3 is TGTGCCACCAGCGGGGGTGTATTGCAGGCGGAGACCCAGTACTTC. Encoded protein: CATSGGVLQAETQYF.

The J gene is TRBJ2-1, the V gene TRBV15, with D uncertain. This CDR3 has 11 amino acids. Germline V gene sequence: CDR1 LNHNV, CDR2 YYDKDF (reference sequence). Trimming took 6 bases from V and 6 from J, leaving 6 bases between them. The CDR3 spells CATRVGNEQFF. The CDR3 DNA is TGTGCCACCAGAGTCGGCAATGAGCAGTTCTTC.

The V and J genes are TRBV9 and TRBJ1-2; the match to TRBD1 covers 7 bases. V shed 7 bases and J 6 bases; nucleotides not matched to a gene: 6. The CDR3 is 12 amino acids. Germline V gives CDR1 SGDLS, CDR2 YYNGEE. Written as DNA, the CDR3 is TGTGCCAGCCACAGGGGAGAGGATGGCTACACCTTC. This translates into CASHRGEDGYTF.